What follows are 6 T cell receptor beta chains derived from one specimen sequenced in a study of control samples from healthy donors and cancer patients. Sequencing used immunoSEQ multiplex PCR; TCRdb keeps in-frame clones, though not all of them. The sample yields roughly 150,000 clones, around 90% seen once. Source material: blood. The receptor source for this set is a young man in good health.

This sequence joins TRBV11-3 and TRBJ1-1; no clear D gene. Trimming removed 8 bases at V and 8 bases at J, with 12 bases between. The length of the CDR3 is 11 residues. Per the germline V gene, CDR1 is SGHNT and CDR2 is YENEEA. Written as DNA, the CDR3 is TGTGCCAGCGCCAAAGACGGGGAAGCTTTCTTT. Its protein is CASAKDGEAFF.

In nucleotides, the CDR3 is TGTGCCAGCAGGTCCGGGACTAGCAATGTGCGGCACTCCTACAATGAGCAGTTCTTC. It yields the protein CASRSGTSNVRHSYNEQFF. The chain couples TRBV7-9 to TRBJ2-1; 9 nucleotides match TRBD2. CDR3 length: 19 amino acids. Germline trimming cut 6 bases from V and 0 bases from J; bases unmatched to any gene: 15. Germline V gives CDR1 SEHNR, CDR2 FQNEAQ (reference sequence).

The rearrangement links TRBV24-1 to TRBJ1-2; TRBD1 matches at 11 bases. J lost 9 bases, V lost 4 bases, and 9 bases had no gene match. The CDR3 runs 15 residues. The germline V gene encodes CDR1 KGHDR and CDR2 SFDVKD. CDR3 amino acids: CATSEAGTGGPSYTF. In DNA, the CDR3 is TGTGCCACCAGTGAGGCCGGGACAGGGGGTCCGAGCTACACCTTC.

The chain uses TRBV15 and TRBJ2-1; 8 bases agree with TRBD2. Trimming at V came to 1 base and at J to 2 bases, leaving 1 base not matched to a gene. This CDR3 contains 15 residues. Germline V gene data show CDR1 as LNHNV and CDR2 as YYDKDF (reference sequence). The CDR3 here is CATSRVSGAYNEQFF. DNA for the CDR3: TGTGCCACCAGCAGAGTTAGCGGGGCCTACAATGAGCAGTTCTTC.

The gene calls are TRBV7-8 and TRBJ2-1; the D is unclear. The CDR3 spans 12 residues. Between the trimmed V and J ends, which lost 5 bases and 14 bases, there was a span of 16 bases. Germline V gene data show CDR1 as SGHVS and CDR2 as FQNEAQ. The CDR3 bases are TGTGCCAGCAGCGCGCGGTCGCAAGTGGAGTTCTTC. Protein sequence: CASSARSQVEFF.

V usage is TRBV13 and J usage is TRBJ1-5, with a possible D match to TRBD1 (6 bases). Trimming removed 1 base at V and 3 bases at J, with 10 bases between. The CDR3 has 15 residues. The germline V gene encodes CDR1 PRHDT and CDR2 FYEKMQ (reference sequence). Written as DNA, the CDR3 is TGTGCCAGCAGCTTAGCACAGGGTTTCAATCAGCCCCAGCATTTT. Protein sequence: CASSLAQGFNQPQHF.